The clone carrying this TCR beta chain was recorded many times. This record belongs to a study of blood T cells in healthy people across ages. This CDR3 comprises 12 residues. V was pared by 0 bases and J by 6 bases, with 6 bases between. Per germline, CDR1 DFQATT and CDR2 SNEGSKA (reference sequence). Then a second PCR, running roughly 7 to 11 cycles, was carried out with a sample-barcoded 5' primer and a J-beta primer mix. Each CDR3 protein is one row after TCRdb ran MiXCR on the 5' RACE reads. This table has 1,800,000 or so distinct CDR3 sequences, approximately 40% appearing once. This TCR was recovered from a human donor in good health. The sample was blood. The chain is built from TRBV20-1 and TRBJ2-1; D remains unclear. The DNA for the CDR3 is TGCAGTGCTAGAGAAAGGACCAATGAGCAGTTCTTC. Its translation: CSARERTNEQFF.